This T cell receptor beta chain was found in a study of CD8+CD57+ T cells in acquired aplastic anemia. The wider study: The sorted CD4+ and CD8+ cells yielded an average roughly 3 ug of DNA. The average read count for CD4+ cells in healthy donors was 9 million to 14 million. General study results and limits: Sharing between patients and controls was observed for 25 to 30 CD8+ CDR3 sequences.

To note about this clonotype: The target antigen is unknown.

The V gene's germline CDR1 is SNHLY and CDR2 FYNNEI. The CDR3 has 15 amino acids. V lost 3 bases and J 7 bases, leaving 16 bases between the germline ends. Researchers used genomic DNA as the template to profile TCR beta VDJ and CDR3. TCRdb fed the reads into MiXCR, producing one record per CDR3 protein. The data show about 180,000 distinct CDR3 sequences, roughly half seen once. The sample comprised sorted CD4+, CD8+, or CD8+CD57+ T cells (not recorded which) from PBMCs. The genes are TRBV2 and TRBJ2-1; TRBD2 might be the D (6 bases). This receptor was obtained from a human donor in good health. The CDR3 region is CASSDSGLLKNEQFF. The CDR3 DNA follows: TGTGCCAGCAGTGATTCGGGACTCCTTAAGAATGAGCAGTTCTTC.